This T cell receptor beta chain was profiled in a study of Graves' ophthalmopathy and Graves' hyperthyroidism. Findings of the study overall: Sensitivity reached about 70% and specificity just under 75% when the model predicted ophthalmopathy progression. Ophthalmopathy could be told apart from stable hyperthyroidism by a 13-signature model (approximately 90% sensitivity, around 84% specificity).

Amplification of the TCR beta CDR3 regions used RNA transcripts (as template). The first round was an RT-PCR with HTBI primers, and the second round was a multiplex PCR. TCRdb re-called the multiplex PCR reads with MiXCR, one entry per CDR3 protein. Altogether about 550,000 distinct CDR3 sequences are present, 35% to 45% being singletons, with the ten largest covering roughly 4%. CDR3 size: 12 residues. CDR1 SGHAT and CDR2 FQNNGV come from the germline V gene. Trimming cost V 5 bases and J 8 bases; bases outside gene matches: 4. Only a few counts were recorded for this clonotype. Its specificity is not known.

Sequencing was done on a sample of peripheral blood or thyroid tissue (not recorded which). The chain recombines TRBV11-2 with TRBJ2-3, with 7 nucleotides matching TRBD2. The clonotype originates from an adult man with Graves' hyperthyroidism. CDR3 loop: CASSQTSLTQYF. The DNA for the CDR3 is TGTGCCAGCAGCCAGACTAGCCTTACGCAGTATTTT.